This passage covers 13 T cell receptor beta chains from one sample sequenced in a study of PD-1 blockade in mismatch repair-deficient tumors. Assay: immunoSEQ multiplex PCR; the TCRdb copy retains only in-frame clones and omits some. The table has under 75,000 clones, approximately 88% seen once. The sequencing here drew on peripheral blood, taken 52 weeks after starting pembrolizumab. Receptors were obtained from an adult with mismatch repair-deficient cancer.

The rearrangement joins TRBV5-4 to TRBJ1-2; possibly TRBD1 for D (6 bases). This CDR3 has 13 residues. Trimming stripped 0 bases from V and 13 bases from J, with 16 bases between. The germline gives CDR1 SGHNT, CDR2 YYREEE (reference sequence). The CDR3: CASSLGAGATFTF. The DNA of the CDR3 is TGTGCCAGCAGCTTGGGAGCAGGGGCCACTTTCACCTTC.

V is TRBV7-9 and J is TRBJ2-6; D is possibly TRBD1 (6 bases). Trimming left V 1 base short and J 6 bases short, with 7 bases between. CDR3 length equals 14 residues. CDR1 is SEHNR and CDR2 is FQNEAQ in the germline V gene (reference sequence). The CDR3 loop reads CASSLDREANVLTF. For the CDR3, the DNA is TGTGCCAGCAGCTTAGACAGGGAGGCCAACGTCCTGACTTTC.

The gene calls are TRBV10-3 and TRBJ2-1, with D maybe TRBD2 (6 bases). V was pared by 3 bases and J by 2 bases, with 14 bases between. From germline, CDR1 is ENHRY and CDR2 SYGVKD. The CDR3 length is 16 residues. The CDR3 sequence is CAISDSSGVTYNEQFF. The CDR3 nucleotides are TGTGCCATCAGTGATTCTTCGGGAGTGACCTACAATGAGCAGTTCTTC.

The V and J genes are TRBV13 and TRBJ2-1; 14 bases agree with TRBD2. With 5 bases clipped from V and 8 bases from J, the junction kept 11 bases outside the gene matches. The CDR3 is 17 amino acids. Germline V gene data show CDR1 as PRHDT and CDR2 as FYEKMQ (reference sequence). This chain's CDR3 is CASSTRTGTSGSDEQFF. The CDR3 bases are TGTGCCAGCAGCACCCGGACCGGGACTAGCGGGAGCGATGAGCAGTTCTTC.

The CDR3 here is CASSAQAGGSTDTQYF. As DNA, the CDR3 is TGTGCCAGCAGCGCCCAAGCGGGAGGTAGCACAGATACGCAGTATTTT. The rearrangement joins TRBV5-4 to TRBJ2-3; 9 bases fit TRBD2. CDR1 and CDR2 (germline): SGHNT, YYREEE (reference sequence). This CDR3 comprises 16 residues. V lost 4 bases and J lost 0; bases outside the gene matches: 6.

The V call is TRBV7-9, the J call TRBJ2-2; D gene ambiguous. The V end was cut by 6 bases, the J end by 6 bases, with 8 bases between. Per germline, CDR1 SEHNR and CDR2 FQNEAQ (reference sequence). The CDR3 consists of 12 residues. The CDR3 spells CASRDSAGELFF. CDR3 coding DNA: TGTGCCAGCAGGGATTCGGCCGGGGAGCTGTTTTTT.

The chain has TRBV6-5 and TRBJ2-7; D possibly corresponds to TRBD1 (5 bases). V lost 5 bases to trimming and J lost 5 bases, with 7 bases between them. CDR1 is MNHEY and CDR2 is SVGAGI in the germline V gene. CDR3 length equals 11 residues. DNA of the CDR3: TGTGCCAGCAGTGAGACAGACGAGCAGTACTTC. Protein: CASSETDEQYF.

This clone has more than one count but fewer than ten. The rearrangement links TRBV27 to TRBJ2-7; D gene ambiguous. V was shortened by 5 bases and J by 0 bases, with 11 bases between the two germline ends. There are 14 residues in the CDR3. CDR1 and CDR2 from the germline V gene are MNHEY and SMNVEV (reference sequence). This CDR3 is CASSMAPSSYEQYF. CDR3 bases: TGTGCCAGCAGTATGGCGCCCAGCTCCTACGAGCAGTACTTC.

The chain links TRBV27 to TRBJ2-7; D possibly corresponds to TRBD2 (5 bases). The CDR3 runs to 14 residues. The V end lost 5 bases, the J end lost 2 bases, and 13 bases lay between the germline ends. The V gene's germline CDR1 is MNHEY and CDR2 SMNVEV (reference sequence). CDR3 region: CASSPRAYTYEQYF. CDR3 nucleotides: TGTGCCAGCAGTCCGCGGGCCTACACCTACGAGCAGTACTTC.

The chain employs TRBV7-9 and TRBJ2-1; 8 bases are shared with TRBD1. The length of the CDR3 is 13 residues. Trimming removed 6 bases from V and 7 bases from J; junction bases left unmatched: 5. The germline gives CDR1 SEHNR, CDR2 FQNEAQ (reference sequence). The CDR3 sequence: CASRSGQANEQFF. The CDR3 coding sequence is TGTGCCAGCAGGTCGGGACAGGCGAATGAGCAGTTCTTC.

This chain links TRBV5-5 with TRBJ2-1, with TRBD2 matching over 9 bases. The CDR3 contains 16 residues. The germline V gene encodes CDR1 SGHKS and CDR2 YYEKEE (reference sequence). After removal of 0 bases from V and 7 bases from J, the junction contained 8 bases not matched to a gene. The CDR3 loop is CASSLGASGDWNEQFF. The CDR3 DNA is TGTGCCAGCAGCTTGGGAGCTAGCGGGGATTGGAATGAGCAGTTCTTC.

This rearrangement joins TRBV11-2 to TRBJ2-1; TRBD2 matches 11 bases. V shed 5 bases, J shed 8 bases, and the junction held 11 bases outside the gene matches. The CDR3 is 16 amino acids. Germline values: CDR1 SGHAT, CDR2 FQNNGV. The CDR3 nucleotides read TGTGCCAGCAGCCCATTTGTAGCGGGAGGGCCTTATGAGCAGTTCTTC. Encoded protein: CASSPFVAGGPYEQFF.

This clone occurred a few times. The gene calls are TRBV7-2 and TRBJ2-5; D unclear. Germline V gene sequence: CDR1 SGHTA, CDR2 FQGNSA. This CDR3 is built from 14 residues. V was clipped by 3 bases and J by 1 base, with 9 bases between them. The CDR3 is CASSFFPLQETQYF. CDR3 sequence (DNA): TGTGCCAGCAGCTTCTTCCCACTCCAAGAGACCCAGTACTTC.